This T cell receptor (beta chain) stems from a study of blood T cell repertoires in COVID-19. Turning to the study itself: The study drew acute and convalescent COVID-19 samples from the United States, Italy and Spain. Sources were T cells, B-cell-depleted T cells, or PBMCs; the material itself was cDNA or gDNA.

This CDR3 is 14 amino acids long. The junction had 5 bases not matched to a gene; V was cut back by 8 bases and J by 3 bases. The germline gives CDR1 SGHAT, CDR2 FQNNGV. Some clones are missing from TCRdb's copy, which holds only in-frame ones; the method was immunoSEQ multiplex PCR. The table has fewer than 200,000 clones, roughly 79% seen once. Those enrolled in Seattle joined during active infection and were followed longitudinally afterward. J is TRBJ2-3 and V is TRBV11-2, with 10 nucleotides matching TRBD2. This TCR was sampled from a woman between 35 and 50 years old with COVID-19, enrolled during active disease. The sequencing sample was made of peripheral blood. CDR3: CASGIAGGTDTQYF. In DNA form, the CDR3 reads TGTGCCAGCGGAATAGCGGGGGGTACAGATACGCAGTATTTT.